These 32 T cell receptor beta chains were sequenced from one sample in a study of T cell changes during pregnancy in multiple sclerosis. Clones were sequenced by immunoSEQ multiplex PCR, and TCRdb holds only the in-frame ones, with some missing. The sample lists 80,000 to 130,000 clones, approximately 94% occurring once. This material consisted of peripheral blood, taken before pregnancy. The receptors were sampled from a female donor with multiple sclerosis, enrolled in a pregnancy study.

The V gene is TRBV6-1, the J gene TRBJ2-2; TRBD1 agrees at 12 bases. CDR3 size: 19 residues. CDR1 is MNHNS, CDR2 SASEGT, per germline. V gave up 0 bases and J gave up 1 base; unmatched junction bases: 6. Written as DNA, the CDR3 is TGTGCCAGCAGTGAAGCGGCCGGGACAGGGGGCTTGAACACCGGGGAGCTGTTTTTT. Protein: CASSEAAGTGGLNTGELFF.

This clone appeared a single time. The chain uses TRBV5-6 and TRBJ2-7, with 10 bases aligning to TRBD1. This CDR3 is 14 amino acids long. The germline gives CDR1 SGHDT, CDR2 YYEEEE. Trimming removed 2 bases from V and 3 bases from J; junction bases left unmatched: 2. CDR3 nucleotide sequence: TGTGCCAGCAGCTTTGGGACAGGGGACTACGAGCAGTACTTC. Protein sequence: CASSFGTGDYEQYF.

The chain has TRBV5-6 and TRBJ1-4, with 7 bases that match TRBD1. V trimming: 5 bases; J trimming: 7 bases; junction bases outside the gene matches: 11. The germline CDR1 and CDR2 sequences are SGHDT and YYEEEE. The CDR3 runs to 15 residues. The CDR3 coding sequence is TGTGCCAGCAGTGCCCCCCACAGGGGCGGTGAAAAACTGTTTTTT. Translated: CASSAPHRGGEKLFF.

In this sample, this clone turned up once. This chain links TRBV2 with TRBJ2-1; the D gene is possibly TRBD1 (5 bases). From germline, CDR1 is SNHLY and CDR2 FYNNEI. Trimming took off 6 bases at V and 9 bases at J, with 18 bases between the two ends. The CDR3 has 14 residues. CDR3 nucleotide sequence: TGTGCCAGCAGGATAGATAAGCAGGGTATTGAGCAGTTCTTC. This gives the protein CASRIDKQGIEQFF.

The genes are TRBV19 and TRBJ1-2, with 8 bases matching TRBD1. J gave up 4 bases and V 3 bases, and 4 bases lay outside the gene matches. The CDR3 has 14 amino acids. Germline CDR1 reads LNHDA; CDR2 reads SQIVND (reference sequence). The chain's CDR3 is CASSIRTGSYGYTF. The DNA of the CDR3 is TGTGCCAGTAGTATCCGGACAGGGAGCTATGGCTACACCTTC.

This clone showed up just once. The J gene is TRBJ2-1, the V gene TRBV6-1, with D tentatively TRBD1 (6 bases). V lost 8 bases and J lost 8, with 10 bases in between. Germline loops: CDR1 MNHNS, CDR2 SASEGT. This CDR3 region has 11 residues. The CDR3 is CASDGQYEQFF. In DNA, the CDR3 is TGTGCCAGCGACGGACAGTATGAGCAGTTCTTC.

V usage is TRBV25-1 and J usage is TRBJ2-7; no clear D gene. Germline V lookup: CDR1 MGHDK, CDR2 SYGVNS. CDR3 length equals 13 residues. V dropped 2 bases and J dropped 5 bases, with 10 bases sitting between them. As DNA, the CDR3 is TGTGCCAGCAGTGAAGGGCTTATCCACGAGCAGTACTTC. Protein sequence: CASSEGLIHEQYF.

The chain links TRBV5-3 to TRBJ2-2, with TRBD2 matching over 7 bases. TRBV5-3 is designated an ORF whose function remains uncertain. The CDR3 runs 16 residues. The ends lost 1 base at V and 1 base at J; junction bases unmatched: 4. The CDR3 reads CARSLWRERNTGELFF. In DNA, the CDR3 is TGTGCCAGAAGCTTGTGGCGGGAGCGGAACACCGGGGAGCTGTTTTTT.

The chain carries TRBV28 and TRBJ1-2; tentatively, D is TRBD1 (5 bases). The germline gives CDR1 MDHEN, CDR2 SYDVKM. V was cut by 5 bases and J by 5 bases, with 9 bases left in between. This CDR3 is 12 amino acids long. This CDR3 reads CASSPGGYGYTF. Here the CDR3 DNA reads TGTGCCAGCAGTCCGGGGGGGTATGGCTACACCTTC.

The chain has TRBV29-1 and TRBJ2-7, with no clear D. Germline CDR1 reads SQVTM; CDR2 reads ANQGSEA. The length of the CDR3 is 12 residues. V lost 6 bases, J lost 3 bases, and 12 bases lay in between. CDR3 sequence: CSVLIGYYEQYF. The CDR3 DNA reads as TGCAGCGTCCTGATCGGGTACTACGAGCAGTACTTC.

V is TRBV2 and J is TRBJ1-2; 11 bases agree with TRBD1. The CDR3 runs to 14 residues. Trimming removed 5 bases from V and 8 bases from J; junction bases left unmatched: 7. Germline CDR1 and CDR2: SNHLY and FYNNEI. CDR3 DNA: TGTGCCAGCAGTCGGACAGGGGGCGCATTGGGCTACACCTTC. Amino acid sequence: CASSRTGGALGYTF.

J is TRBJ1-2 and V is TRBV29-1; 8 bases fit TRBD1. Trimming took 0 bases from V and 3 from J; bases not matched to a gene: 9. Germline values: CDR1 SQVTM, CDR2 ANQGSEA. This CDR3 has 16 amino acids. CDR3 sequence (DNA): TGCAGCGTTGAAGATCTGGGGACAGGAGTCTACTATGGCTACACCTTC. Its translation: CSVEDLGTGVYYGYTF.

The chain employs TRBV2 and TRBJ2-2; 11 bases are shared with TRBD2. The CDR3 loop spans 16 amino acids. CDR1 and CDR2 (germline): SNHLY, FYNNEI. V trimming: 5 bases; J trimming: 5 bases; junction bases outside the gene matches: 7. The CDR3 DNA reads as TGTGCCAGCAGTCTAGGTAGACTAGCGGGAACCGGGGAGCTGTTTTTT. Translated, it gives CASSLGRLAGTGELFF.

Comment on this clone: One end of the junction is discordant with germline, which a read error may explain. The chain employs TRBV18 and TRBJ2-7; 11 bases agree with TRBD2. CDR1 is KGHSH and CDR2 is LQKENI in the germline V gene. The CDR3 has 15 amino acids. CDR3 coding DNA: TGTGCCAGTTCACCGATGGGGACTAGCGGAGCCGAGCAGTACTTC. Protein product: CASSPMGTSGAEQYF.

The V gene is TRBV5-4, the J gene TRBJ1-2, with 8 bases fitting TRBD1. Germline CDR1 reads SGHNT; CDR2 reads YYREEE (reference sequence). The junction had 5 bases not matched to a gene; V was cut back by 2 bases and J by 2 bases. The CDR3 contains 15 residues. The CDR3 region has the DNA TGTGCCAGCAGCTTAAGGGACAGGCCGAACTATGGCTACACCTTC. It specifies CASSLRDRPNYGYTF.

V usage is TRBV7-3 and J usage is TRBJ1-1; unclear D gene. From germline, CDR1 is SGHTA and CDR2 FQGTGA. The CDR3 consists of 17 residues. The V end lost 5 bases, the J end lost 0 bases, and 19 bases lay between the germline ends. CDR3 sequence: CASSADTFNGMNTEAFF. CDR3 sequence (DNA): TGTGCCAGCAGCGCAGACACCTTTAACGGTATGAACACTGAAGCTTTCTTT.

This clone was observed once. The chain recombines TRBV27 with TRBJ1-2; 7 nucleotides align to TRBD1. The junction had 8 bases not matched to a gene; V was cut back by 5 bases and J by 8 bases. CDR1 is MNHEY and CDR2 is SMNVEV in the germline V gene (reference sequence). The CDR3 is 13 amino acids. DNA of the CDR3: TGTGCCAGCAGTCATACAGGGGCTGGCGGCTACACCTTC. Its protein product is CASSHTGAGGYTF.

The chain combines TRBV18 with TRBJ2-1; the match to TRBD2 covers 10 bases. In germline, CDR1 is KGHSH, CDR2 LQKENI. The CDR3 is 17 residues long. V trimming: 3 bases; J trimming: 6 bases; junction bases outside the gene matches: 11. CDR3 amino acids: CASSPRTSGWGGNEQFF. As DNA, the CDR3 is TGTGCCAGCTCACCCCGGACTAGCGGTTGGGGAGGCAATGAGCAGTTCTTC.

J is TRBJ2-3 and V is TRBV5-1; 12 nucleotides agree with TRBD1. The CDR3 loop spans 18 amino acids. Germline V CDR1 and CDR2: SGHRS, YFSETQ. V lost 1 base and J lost 3; bases outside the gene matches: 9. The CDR3 spells CASSLRDRGLGLTDTQYF. CDR3 DNA sequence: TGCGCCAGCAGCTTGCGGGACAGGGGGCTCGGGTTGACAGATACGCAGTATTTT.

This chain uses TRBV28 with TRBJ2-3; perhaps TRBD1 as D (6 bases). The CDR3 is made up of 17 amino acids. Germline CDR1 and CDR2: MDHEN and SYDVKM. The V and J ends lost 3 bases and 5 bases respectively, with 21 bases between them. CDR3 amino acids: CASSLVPGQWGRDTQYF. The CDR3 nucleotides read TGTGCCAGCAGTTTGGTCCCCGGACAGTGGGGAAGAGATACGCAGTATTTT. Full variable domain (rest looked up from reference TRBV28 and TRBJ2-3): DVKVTQSSRYLVKRTGEKVFLECVQDMDHENMFWYRQDPGLGLRLIYFSYDVKMKEKGDIPEGYSVSREKKERFSLILESASTNQTSMYLCASSLVPGQWGRDTQYFGPGTRLTVL.

V gene TRBV6-6 combines with J gene TRBJ1-1; possible D gene TRBD1, 5 bases. The CDR3 runs 15 residues. Trimming stripped 8 bases from V and 0 bases from J, with 16 bases between. Germline CDR1 and CDR2: MNHNY and SVGAGI (reference sequence). CDR3 amino acids: CASSGGAYMNTEAFF. The DNA of the CDR3 is TGTGCCAGCTCCGGTGGGGCTTACATGAACACTGAAGCTTTCTTT.

The chain combines TRBV6-1 with TRBJ2-3, with 10 positions matching TRBD1. Trimming removed 6 bases from V and 6 bases from J; junction bases left unmatched: 9. Looked up from germline, CDR1 is MNHNS and CDR2 is SASEGT. This CDR3 has 15 amino acids. CDR3 DNA: TGTGCCAGCAGGGCTGACAGGGGGCTCTCGGATACGCAGTATTTT. It yields the protein CASRADRGLSDTQYF.

Concerning this clone: The identical CDR3 is also encoded by other nucleotide sequences in the sample. CDR3 protein: CASSLTSGTGGYGYTF. In nucleotides, the CDR3 is TGCGCCAGCAGCTTGACCTCCGGGACAGGGGGTTATGGCTACACCTTC. The rearrangement joins TRBV5-1 to TRBJ1-2; 11 bases fit TRBD1. V was clipped by 1 base and J by 5 bases; unmatched bases: 7. Germline CDR1 SGHRS, CDR2 YFSETQ. The CDR3 is 16 residues long.

This chain joins TRBV6-1 and TRBJ2-2; 7 positions match TRBD1. The CDR3 totals 15 residues. V gave up 7 bases and J gave up 2 bases; unmatched junction bases: 7. The germline gives CDR1 MNHNS, CDR2 SASEGT. The CDR3 loop reads CASTMDRINTGELFF. The CDR3 DNA is TGTGCCAGCACCATGGACAGGATTAACACCGGGGAGCTGTTTTTT.

The rearrangement joins TRBV6-1 to TRBJ2-1; 7 positions agree with TRBD2. CDR3 length equals 15 residues. Unmatched junction bases numbered 11, after V lost 4 bases and J lost 8 bases. Germline assignment: CDR1 MNHNS and CDR2 SASEGT. This chain's CDR3 is CASSGTTSQFDEQFF. CDR3 DNA: TGTGCCAGCAGTGGAACGACTAGCCAATTCGATGAGCAGTTCTTC.

The CDR3 bases are TGCAGCGTTGAAGCGGCTAGCGGGAGGAGTGATGAGCAGTTCTTC. Amino acids: CSVEAASGRSDEQFF. This rearrangement joins TRBV29-1 to TRBJ2-1; 11 bases fit TRBD2. V shed 1 base and J 8 bases; nucleotides not matched to a gene: 7. The length of the CDR3 is 15 residues. Germline V gene data show CDR1 as SQVTM and CDR2 as ANQGSEA.

This sequence joins TRBV13 and TRBJ2-1; TRBD2 matches 8 bases. The CDR3 runs 15 residues. The V and J ends lost 2 bases and 5 bases, in that order; junction bases with no gene match: 5. The germline V gene has CDR1 PRHDT and CDR2 FYEKMQ (reference sequence). The CDR3 DNA sequence: TGTGCCAGCAGCTTACCAGCGGGAGTAAACAATGAGCAGTTCTTC. Residues: CASSLPAGVNNEQFF. Using reference TRBV13 and TRBJ2-1 for the parts outside the CDR3, the full variable domain is AAGVIQSPRHLIKEKRETATLKCYPIPRHDTVYWYQQGPGQDPQFLISFYEKMQSDKGSIPDRFSAQQFSDYHSELNMSSLELGDSALYFCASSLPAGVNNEQFFGPGTRLTVL.

The V and J genes are TRBV6-1 and TRBJ2-5; D uncertain. Between the trimmed V and J ends, which lost 5 bases and 5 bases, there was a span of 15 bases. Germline CDR1 and CDR2: MNHNS and SASEGT. This CDR3 comprises 14 residues. This CDR3 reads CASSLRVRQETQYF. The CDR3 DNA follows: TGTGCCAGCAGTCTCCGGGTTCGTCAGGAGACCCAGTACTTC.

This chain joins TRBV18 and TRBJ2-5; a possible D gene is TRBD2 (5 bases). V was clipped by 3 bases and J by 3 bases, with 8 bases between them. There are 13 residues in the CDR3. Germline lookup yields CDR1 KGHSH and CDR2 LQKENI. The CDR3 protein is CASSPGLEETQYF. The CDR3 bases are TGTGCCAGCTCACCCGGACTTGAAGAGACCCAGTACTTC.

The gene calls are TRBV28 and TRBJ2-5; no clear D gene. CDR1 is MDHEN and CDR2 is SYDVKM in the germline V gene. There are 14 residues in the CDR3. Deletions cut 3 bases from V and 2 bases from J, with 10 bases between. This chain's CDR3 is CASSLPGGQETQYF. The CDR3 DNA reads as TGTGCCAGCAGTTTGCCTGGCGGACAAGAGACCCAGTACTTC.

The V and J genes are TRBV15 and TRBJ2-7; TRBD1 agrees at 10 bases. This CDR3 comprises 14 residues. From germline, CDR1 is LNHNV and CDR2 YYDKDF (reference sequence). J gave up 4 bases and V 4 bases, and 4 bases lay outside the gene matches. The CDR3 loop reads CATSIDRGPYEQYF. CDR3 DNA: TGTGCCACCAGCATCGACAGGGGGCCTTACGAGCAGTACTTC.

The chain is built from TRBV13 and TRBJ2-1; no definite D call. Germline-derived CDR1 and CDR2 are PRHDT and FYEKMQ (reference sequence). The V end lost 7 bases, the J end lost 6 bases, and 16 bases lay between the germline ends. The CDR3 covers 14 residues. CDR3 DNA: TGTGCCAGCAAAAACTTAGGCGGCACCAATGAGCAGTTCTTC. It is translated as CASKNLGGTNEQFF.